This T cell receptor beta chain was sequenced during a study of vaccination and CD4 T cells after COVID-19 (dated by TCRdb to 2021 to 2024). Concerning the study at large: SARS-CoV-2 positivity had been established in the convalescent patients by nasal swab PCR, and mild disease was recorded in nine of these patients and severe disease in one. The convalescent cohort comprised six males and four females, including two Hispanic individuals, seven Caucasians, two Asians and one multiracial person. Participants received two doses of either the Pfizer-BioNTech BNT162b2 vaccine (n=8) or the Moderna mRNA-1273 vaccine (n=2). Post-COVID blood samples from convalescent patients were collected a median of around 100 days after diagnosis, with a range of roughly 35 to 170 days. The time from the second vaccine dose to post-vaccine blood sampling had a median of roughly 72 days and ranged from about 12 to 250 days. Overlapping spike peptide pools from SARS-CoV-2 and from the common cold coronaviruses HCoV-NL63, HCoV-OC43 and HCoV-229E were used as culture stimuli. Control cultures received a CEFX viral epitope pool as the positive control, an HIV-1 Nef peptide pool as the negative control, or no peptide. In 10 COVID-19 convalescent patients and a handful of infection-naive healthy vaccine recipients, the spike-specific CD4+ TCR repertoire before mRNA vaccination was compared with the repertoire after mRNA vaccination. What the research found in general, with its limitations: In convalescent patients, a median 86.3% of post-vaccine SARS-CoV-2-reactive clones were detected only after vaccination, suggesting vaccine-specific priming. Of the vaccine-specific clones found in convalescent patients, nearly all (304 of 307) were mono-reactive for SARS-CoV-2 spike instead of being cross-reactive with common cold coronaviruses. An increase in the median number of SARS-CoV-2-reactive clonotypes from 21 after infection to roughly 39 after vaccination was observed, but the change was not found to be significant. The study included relatively few convalescent patients and did not analyze early timepoints after natural infection.

As regards this clonotype: The antigen this receptor binds is unknown. Nothing much larger sits one base from this clone, and base qualities are not available.

The intended sense of this specimen's treatment or condition label: approximately 9-day PBMC culture with coronavirus spike peptide pools or control peptides (ViraFEST assay). The ViraFEST assay was used in the study, in which antigen-specific T cells were expanded with peptide pools and expanded clonotypes were subsequently identified by TCR sequencing. The positive SARS-CoV-2 PCR tests of the convalescent patients were dated from March to December 2020, before the Alpha, Beta and Delta variants emerged in the United States. PBMCs were cultured at approximately 2 million per well in IMDM supplemented with approximately 5% human AB serum and around 10 IU/ml IL-2, with approximately 11 ug/ml peptide pools added. On days 3 and 7, half of the culture medium was replaced with fresh IL-2-containing medium. Once the cells had been in culture for over 9 days, the EasySep CD4+ T cell isolation kit was used to isolate CD4+ T cells by negative selection. Ficoll-Paque Plus gradient centrifugation was used to isolate PBMCs from whole blood, and the isolated PBMCs were then either used fresh or cryopreserved at -140C. Triplicate wells were generally used for each culture condition.

Preparation of the library involved PCR. DNA from cultured CD4+ T cells underwent TCR sequencing with the Oncomine TCR Beta short-read assay at the Johns Hopkins FTIC core. The QIAamp micro DNA kit was used to extract genomic DNA from the cultured CD4+ T cells. The Oncomine TCR Beta libraries from cultured CD4+ T cells were pooled using unique dual indexes and then sequenced on an Illumina iSeq 100. For the original study's pipeline: Non-productive sequences were filtered out, and CDR3s that did not start with C, did not end with F or W, or were shorter than 7 amino acids were discarded. The MANAFEST web application was used to identify antigen-specific clonotypes by comparing peptide-stimulated wells against reference wells and other culture wells. Positive clones required FDR below 0.05, an odds ratio above 5, and productive frequency above 0.1% in at least two of three replicate wells. A clonotype was classed as cross-reactive if the clonotype showed significant expansion both in SARS-CoV-2 spike wells and in at least one common cold coronavirus spike condition. Levenshtein distances (stringdist) and unrooted phylogenetic trees (ape) in R version 3.6.1 were used to assess CDR3 homology. In-frame beta chains were kept once TCRdb had trimmed the public reads at Q25 with fastp and called clones with MiXCR. Each entry is one CDR3 protein sequence, shown with its most common DNA and genes. The V and J calls shown here were made by TCRdb, not taken from the authors' results. For this sample the table gives approximately 21,000 distinct CDR3 sequences, of which roughly two thirds were detected only once. The top ten clonotypes cover about 7.1% of the sample.

V gives up 5 bases and J gives up 8 bases, and the segment between their germline ends measures 18 bases. Spanning cysteine to phenylalanine, the CDR3 consists of 14 amino acids. The CDR3 DNA has 42 bases and is translated from base 1. Taken from the germline V gene, the CDR1 and CDR2 loops are SGHTA and FQGNSA. The receptor's source is a human donor who had recovered from COVID-19. The chain employs TRBV7-2 and TRBJ1-2, with the D segment identity uncertain. Sequencing was carried out using CD4+ T cells from blood, cultured in vitro. The DNA reads TGTGCCAGCAGCCCGACGGGCCCCCAAAGGGGCTACACCTTC. This encodes CASSPTGPQRGYTF.